These 18 T cell receptor beta chains share one sample of origin, sequenced in a study of cytomegalovirus exposure and HLA in healthy donors (dated by TCRdb to 2016 to 2017). Library construction relied on the immunoSEQ multiplex PCR assay. The multiplex PCR relied on a mix of 60 forward primers for TCR Vbeta segments and 13 reverse primers for TCR Jbeta segments. As stored in TCRdb, this immuneACCESS dataset retains in-frame rearrangements with V and J assigned. A fraction of the clones does not appear; measured against another copy, unresolved V genes explain less than half of the discrepancy, and the remainder lacks a known reason. The sample data list about 150,000 clones, and roughly 80% of these were observed just once. The top ten constitute less than 15% of the sample. The material sequenced was PBMCs. The receptors shown here come from a man in his forties or fifties in good health and CMV-seropositive.

The CDR3 coding sequence is TGTGCCAGCTCACCTATGACAGGGGCAAAACCGACCCACTATGGCTACACCTTC. Translation: CASSPMTGAKPTHYGYTF. The chain has TRBV18 and TRBJ1-2; 8 bases map to TRBD1. The V and J ends lost 3 bases and 3 bases, in that order; junction bases with no gene match: 15. Germline values: CDR1 KGHSH, CDR2 LQKENI. CDR3 size: 18 residues.

The rearrangement joins TRBV7-6 to TRBJ2-2, with 7 bases lining up with TRBD2. The J segment lost 3 bases and the V segment lost 1 base, leaving 8 bases of the junction unmatched. The CDR3 extends over 17 amino acids. Germline V gene data show CDR1 as SGHVS and CDR2 as FNYEAQ. The CDR3 sequence: CASSLGLRREYTGELFF. CDR3 in DNA: TGTGCCAGCAGCTTAGGCCTCAGGCGGGAGTACACCGGGGAGCTGTTTTTT.

In its sample, this clone was seen once. The V gene is TRBV9, the J gene TRBJ2-7; D is unresolved. The CDR3 totals 15 residues. V was shortened by 4 bases and J by 1 base, with 15 bases between the two germline ends. Germline V gene sequence: CDR1 SGDLS, CDR2 YYNGEE. This chain's CDR3 is CASSLRELPSYEQYF. CDR3 sequence (DNA): TGTGCCAGCAGCCTTAGAGAACTGCCTTCCTACGAGCAGTACTTC. Full variable domain (remainder filled in from reference TRBV9 and TRBJ2-7): DSGVTQTPKHLITATGQRVTLRCSPRSGDLSVYWYQQSLDQGLQFLIQYYNGEERAKGNILERFSAQQFPDLHSELNLSSLELGDSALYFCASSLRELPSYEQYFGPGTRLTVT.

This chain links TRBV27 with TRBJ1-4; tentatively, D is TRBD1 (6 bases). Trimming removed 4 bases from V and 2 bases from J, with 8 bases in between. This CDR3 comprises 14 residues. Germline V lookup: CDR1 MNHEY, CDR2 SMNVEV (reference sequence). CDR3 residues: CASSSQGTNEKLFF. CDR3 DNA sequence: TGTGCCAGCAGTTCACAGGGTACTAATGAAAAACTGTTTTTT.

In its sample, this clone was seen a few times. This chain connects TRBV30 to TRBJ2-7, with 12 bases lining up with TRBD2. The CDR3 covers 16 residues. Trimming took 5 bases from V and 4 from J; bases not matched to a gene: 12. Germline V CDR1 and CDR2: GTSNPN, SVGIG (reference sequence). The CDR3 DNA follows: TGTGCCTGGGGGGCGACCACTAGCGGGAGGAGGTACGAGCAGTACTTC. The encoded protein is CAWGATTSGRRYEQYF.

This clone has just one count. The chain couples TRBV9 to TRBJ2-2, with 9 bases lining up with TRBD2. V trimming: 3 bases; J trimming: 5 bases; junction bases outside the gene matches: 11. Germline CDR1 SGDLS, CDR2 YYNGEE. CDR3 length: 17 amino acids. CDR3 residues: CASSAPQGGRATGELFF. CDR3 nucleotides: TGTGCCAGCAGCGCGCCCCAGGGCGGGAGGGCGACCGGGGAGCTGTTTTTT.

The rearrangement uses TRBV6-5 and TRBJ1-2, with D uncertain. V lost 7 bases and J lost 8, with 14 bases in between. CDR1 and CDR2 (germline): MNHEY, SVGAGI. The CDR3 consists of 12 residues. This chain's CDR3 is CASTPGDGGYTF. CDR3 DNA sequence: TGTGCCAGCACTCCCGGAGATGGGGGCTACACCTTC.

The chain links TRBV7-6 to TRBJ1-6; D uncertain. Germline-derived CDR1 and CDR2 are SGHVS and FNYEAQ. V lost 4 bases to trimming and J lost 9 bases, with 10 bases between them. This CDR3 spans 13 amino acids. The CDR3 protein is CASSYSYGSPLHF. CDR3 coding DNA: TGTGCCAGCAGCTACAGTTATGGTTCACCCCTCCACTTT.

The rearrangement joins TRBV7-9 to TRBJ2-1; no reliable D call. This CDR3 spans 14 amino acids. The germline V gene encodes CDR1 SEHNR and CDR2 FQNEAQ (reference sequence). Trimming took off 4 bases at V and 9 bases at J, with 16 bases between the two ends. CDR3 loop: CASSSAGDSGEQFF. Here the CDR3 DNA reads TGTGCCAGCAGCTCCGCCGGTGACTCGGGTGAGCAGTTCTTC.

On this clone: Other DNA sequences in the same sample also yield this CDR3. This chain joins TRBV25-1 and TRBJ1-2; D unresolved. The CDR3 consists of 13 residues. CDR1 is MGHDK and CDR2 is SYGVNS in the germline V gene. V lost 1 base, J lost 4 bases, and 7 bases lay in between. The CDR3 nucleotides are TGTGCCAGCAGTGAATCCGGTTCCTATGGCTACACCTTC. Its protein is CASSESGSYGYTF.

The chain is built from TRBV10-3 and TRBJ2-2; TRBD1 matches 7 bases. The CDR3 is 14 residues long. V lost 6 bases to trimming and J lost 4 bases; unmatched junction nucleotides: 5. The germline V gene encodes CDR1 ENHRY and CDR2 SYGVKD. The CDR3 loop reads CAIRQTGPTGELFF. CDR3 nucleotides: TGTGCCATCAGGCAGACAGGGCCCACCGGGGAGCTGTTTTTT.

The V gene is TRBV27, the J gene TRBJ1-4; unclear D gene. This CDR3 region has 14 residues. The V end lost 0 bases, the J end lost 6 bases, and 8 bases lay between the germline ends. CDR1 and CDR2 from the germline V gene are MNHEY and SMNVEV (reference sequence). CDR3: CASSLSGWDEKLFF. CDR3 in DNA: TGTGCCAGCAGTTTATCCGGGTGGGATGAAAAACTGTTTTTT.

The chain recombines TRBV6-6 with TRBJ2-1; unclear D gene. Germline CDR1 MNHNY, CDR2 SVGAGI (reference sequence). V lost 5 bases, J lost 5 bases, and 10 bases lay in between. The CDR3 has 13 amino acids. In DNA, the CDR3 is TGTGCCAGCAGTCCAACTTACGACAATGAGCAGTTCTTC. Amino acids: CASSPTYDNEQFF.

This clone ranks as medium-sized. This chain links TRBV2 with TRBJ1-2, with 7 bases fitting TRBD1. The trim removed 6 bases at V and 2 bases at J, leaving 6 bases unmatched. CDR1 and CDR2 from the germline V gene are SNHLY and FYNNEI. This CDR3 has 14 amino acids. The CDR3 protein is CASRDPGQNYGYTF. Here the CDR3 DNA reads TGTGCCAGCAGGGATCCGGGACAGAACTATGGCTACACCTTC.

Details on this clone: This CDR3 is also generated by other DNA sequences in the sample. V gene TRBV11-2 combines with J gene TRBJ2-5; 10 bases map to TRBD1. The CDR3 contains 15 residues. The trim removed 5 bases at V and 2 bases at J, leaving 5 bases unmatched. Germline lookup yields CDR1 SGHAT and CDR2 FQNNGV. The CDR3 nucleotides are TGTGCCAGCAGCCAGGGACAGGGGAAACAAGAGACCCAGTACTTC. Translated: CASSQGQGKQETQYF.

This clone was observed a few times. The rearrangement uses TRBV28 and TRBJ1-1; D is ambiguous. This CDR3 has 12 amino acids. Germline V gene data show CDR1 as MDHEN and CDR2 as SYDVKM. V dropped 1 base and J dropped 4 bases, with 4 bases sitting between them. In DNA form, the CDR3 reads TGTGCCAGCAGTTTATATAGCACTGAAGCTTTCTTT. Translation: CASSLYSTEAFF.

This clone was seen once. The V and J genes are TRBV19 and TRBJ1-5, with D hard to call. Deletions cut 7 bases from V and 4 bases from J, with 14 bases between. Germline CDR1 LNHDA, CDR2 SQIVND (reference sequence). This CDR3 is 14 amino acids long. CDR3 sequence (DNA): TGTGCCAGTATTCAACAAGGGAGGAATCAGCCCCAGCATTTT. This sequence encodes CASIQQGRNQPQHF.

J is TRBJ1-4 and V is TRBV6-1; TRBD1 matches 7 bases. Germline trimming cut 6 bases from V and 5 bases from J; bases unmatched to any gene: 6. Germline CDR1 reads MNHNS; CDR2 reads SASEGT. The CDR3 is 14 amino acids. CDR3 coding DNA: TGTGCCAGCAGGACAGGGACTCGGAATGAAAAACTGTTTTTT. This translates into CASRTGTRNEKLFF.